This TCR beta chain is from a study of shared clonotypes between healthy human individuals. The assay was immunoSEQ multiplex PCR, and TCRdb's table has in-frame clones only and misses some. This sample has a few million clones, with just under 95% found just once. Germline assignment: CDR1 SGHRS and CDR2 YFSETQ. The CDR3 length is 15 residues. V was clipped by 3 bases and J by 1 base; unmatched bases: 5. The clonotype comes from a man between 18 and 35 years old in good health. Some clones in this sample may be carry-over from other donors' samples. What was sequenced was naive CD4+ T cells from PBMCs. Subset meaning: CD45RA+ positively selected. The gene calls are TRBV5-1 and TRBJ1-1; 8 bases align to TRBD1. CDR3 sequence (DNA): TGCGCCAGCAGCTCGGAGGGACAGGCGAACACTGAAGCTTTCTTT. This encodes CASSSEGQANTEAFF.